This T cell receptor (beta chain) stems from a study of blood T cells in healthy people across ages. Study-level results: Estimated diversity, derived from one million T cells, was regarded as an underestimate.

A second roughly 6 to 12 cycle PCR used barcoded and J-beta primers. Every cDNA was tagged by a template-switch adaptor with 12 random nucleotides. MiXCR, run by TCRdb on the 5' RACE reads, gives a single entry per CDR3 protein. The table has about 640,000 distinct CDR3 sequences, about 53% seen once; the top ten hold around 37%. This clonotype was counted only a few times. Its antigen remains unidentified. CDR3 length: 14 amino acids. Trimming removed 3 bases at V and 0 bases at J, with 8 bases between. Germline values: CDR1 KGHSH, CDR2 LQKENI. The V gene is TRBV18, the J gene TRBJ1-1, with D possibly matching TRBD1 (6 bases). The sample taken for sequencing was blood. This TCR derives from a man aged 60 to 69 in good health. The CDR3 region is CASSPWTVNTEAFF. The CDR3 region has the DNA TGTGCCAGCTCACCCTGGACAGTGAACACTGAAGCTTTCTTT.